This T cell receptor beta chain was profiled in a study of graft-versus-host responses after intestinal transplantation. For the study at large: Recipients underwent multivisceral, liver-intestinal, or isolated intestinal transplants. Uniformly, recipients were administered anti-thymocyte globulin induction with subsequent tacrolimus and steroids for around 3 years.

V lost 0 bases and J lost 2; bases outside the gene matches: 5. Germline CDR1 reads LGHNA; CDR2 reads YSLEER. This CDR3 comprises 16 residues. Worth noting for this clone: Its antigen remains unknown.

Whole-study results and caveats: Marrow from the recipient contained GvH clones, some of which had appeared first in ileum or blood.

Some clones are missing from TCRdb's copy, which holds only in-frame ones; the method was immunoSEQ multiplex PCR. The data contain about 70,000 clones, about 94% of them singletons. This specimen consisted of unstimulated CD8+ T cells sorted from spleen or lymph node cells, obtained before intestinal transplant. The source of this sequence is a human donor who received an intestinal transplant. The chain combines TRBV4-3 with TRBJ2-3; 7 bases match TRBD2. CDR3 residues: CASSQDRAGPTDTQYF. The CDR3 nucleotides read TGCGCCAGCAGCCAAGACCGAGCGGGACCCACAGATACGCAGTATTTT.